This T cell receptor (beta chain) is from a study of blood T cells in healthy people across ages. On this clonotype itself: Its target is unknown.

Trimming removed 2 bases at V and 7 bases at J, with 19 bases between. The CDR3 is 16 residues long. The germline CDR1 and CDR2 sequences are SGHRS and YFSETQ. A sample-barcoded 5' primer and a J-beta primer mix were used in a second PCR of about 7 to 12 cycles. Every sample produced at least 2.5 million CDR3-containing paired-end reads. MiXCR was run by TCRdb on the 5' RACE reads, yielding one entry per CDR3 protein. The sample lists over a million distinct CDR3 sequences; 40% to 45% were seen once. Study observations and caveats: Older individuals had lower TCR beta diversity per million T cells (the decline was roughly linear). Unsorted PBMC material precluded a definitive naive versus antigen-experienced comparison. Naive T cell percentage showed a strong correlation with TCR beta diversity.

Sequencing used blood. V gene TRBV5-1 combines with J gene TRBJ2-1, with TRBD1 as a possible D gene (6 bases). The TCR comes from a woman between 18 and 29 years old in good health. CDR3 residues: CASSFQPTGTSNEQFF. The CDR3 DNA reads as TGCGCCAGCAGCTTCCAACCAACCGGGACAAGTAATGAGCAGTTCTTC.